The entry that follows covers one TCR beta chain sequence. Its specific antigen is unknown. No per-base quality is available; no much larger clone lies one base away. Other DNA sequences of this sample code for an identical CDR3. The donors were healthy, HIV-negative adults with no recently reported acute infections or vaccinations. All donors were Caucasian adults living in Nashville, Tennessee, USA. CD4+ T cells were enriched through magnetic negative selection, after which naive cells were positively selected on CD45RA and the remaining negative fraction served as the memory subset. Blood was collected by leukapheresis, and PBMCs were isolated by Ficoll-Histopaque density gradient centrifugation and then cryopreserved in liquid nitrogen vapor phase. Analytical flow cytometry was used to check the purity and quantity of each magnetically sorted T cell population. Genomic DNA was isolated from each sorted fraction and quantified by UV absorbance on a Nanodrop 2000c.

The CDR3, from cysteine to phenylalanine, totals 13 residues. Only the CDR3 DNA stays, 39 bases, in frame from base 1. The V end loses 1 base and the J end loses 0 bases, and a stretch of 4 bases separates them. Looking up the germline V gene (reference sequence) yields CDR1 GTSNPN and CDR2 SVGIG. This specimen comes from a study of shared clonotypes between healthy human individuals (TCRdb year 2020). Background on the whole study: A few men and a couple of women, aged 18 to 49 years, made up the cohort. Per donor, three plates each were used for CD4 naive and CD4 memory, two for CD8 naive, and one for CD8 memory. To estimate repertoire size and how much clonotype sharing occurs between individuals, the study deeply sequenced the blood TCR repertoires of about five healthy adults. To increase sequencing depth and limit assay-specific biases, different laboratories used diverse techniques to prepare libraries and sequence TCR repertoires. Each donor's leukapheresis produced roughly between about 0.9 and 9.5 billion PBMCs. Points the paper makes about the study in general: Higher generation probabilities were observed for clonotypes shared by all four sorted-subset donors than for non-shared clonotypes. Sharing across a handful of donors was observed for roughly 5% of naive CD4, 3% to 3.5% of naive CD8, 2.3% of memory CD4, and around 0.44% of memory CD8 clonotypes. Larger estimated clonotype richness was generally found for naive subsets than for memory subsets. Rarefaction of sorted-subset datasets indicated incomplete sequencing despite the large sequencing depth. Sampling was limited to blood, and TCR repertoires in tissue likely differ from TCR repertoires in blood. Pairwise subsampling led to the expectation that sequencing depth would affect the degree of clonotype sharing among donors. The genetic and exposure-history diversity represented was limited by the small number of donors.

Using the deep immunoSEQ assay, TCR CDR3 regions were amplified from genomic DNA by multiplex PCR. For each cell subset, the extracted genomic DNA was distributed evenly across all wells of several immunoSEQ 96-well plates, and each plate served as one replicate. For sorted subsets, around 200 ng genomic DNA, equal to 30,000 to 35,000 T cell genomes, was loaded into each replicate PCR. Purified libraries were measured with a Qubit 3.0 fluorometer, size-checked on a Bioanalyzer 2100, and measured again with the KAPA Library Quantification kit. Each immunoSEQ 96-well plate was sequenced on its own single-read 150-cycle Illumina NextSeq 550 flow cell. As for how the authors treated the data: Because only junctional sequences without quality scores were contained in the immunoSEQ output, filtering matching that applied to full-length reads could not be performed. To assign V/J genes and CDR3, sequences were annotated against IMGT germline references using PyIR, a Python wrapper for IgBLAST v1.9. Reads with weak V/J assignments (E-value above 1e-6), missing CDR3, stop codons, out-of-frame junctions, or ambiguous translated residues were removed. V3J clonotypes were defined as sequences sharing an identical inferred V gene, J gene, and CDR3 amino acid sequence. Percentage overlap between repertoires was computed as shared unique clonotypes divided by the size of the smaller repertoire. Three approaches were used to assess repertoire richness: RTK rarefaction, the Chao1 estimator, and Recon v2.1 estimates of unobserved clonotypes. Generation probabilities were computed with OLGA for all TCRbeta clonotypes obtained by the gDNA method from four donors. TCRdb's version of the immuneACCESS table is confined to in-frame rearrangements and falls short of the full clone set. An unresolved V gene accounts for under half of the shortfall where checked; the remainder is of unknown origin. That table gives V, J and clone size, and the DNA gave D and trimming. The sample table shows some 1,100,000 clones, and 78% are seen once. The ten largest clones capture approximately 0.56% of the sample.

Input material: memory CD4+ T cells from PBMCs. Per the publication, the cell subset or site label means: CD45RA-negative fraction. This sequence was found in a man aged 18 to 29 in good health. Some clones in this sample may be carry-over from other donors' samples. The chain is encoded by TRBV30 joined to TRBJ1-5, with no confidently assigned D gene. The bases are TGTGCCTGGAGTGCGGGTAGCAATCAGCCCCAGCATTTT. Translated, it gives CAWSAGSNQPQHF.